Here is one TCR beta chain with its context. Its antigen is unknown. The data derive from a study of PD-1 blockade in classical Hodgkin lymphoma. Study observations and caveats: TCR diversity at baseline was reported to be reduced in newly diagnosed patients relative to healthy donors. Why repertoires differed is undefined; disease activity or prior therapy possibly contributed. Individuals who commenced nivolumab within less than 1 year of ASCT were excluded.

Method: immunoSEQ multiplex PCR; TCRdb's copy keeps in-frame clones and lacks some. There are nearly 25,000 clones in the sample; about 83% occur only once, and about 1.7% lies in the top ten. Every patient experienced relapse after autologous stem cell transplantation, and brentuximab vedotin exposure varied. CD4+ T cells were purified from thawed PBMCs by magnetic negative selection. The CDR3 covers 13 residues. Germline CDR1 reads SNHLY; CDR2 reads FYNNEI. Trimming cost V 4 bases and J 6 bases; bases outside gene matches: 4. This clonotype originated in a human donor with classical Hodgkin lymphoma. V gene TRBV2 combines with J gene TRBJ2-3; 7 bases align to TRBD1. Sequences were derived from CD4+ T cells from blood, sampled at baseline. The CDR3 region is CASSGQGFDTQYF. CDR3 bases: TGTGCCAGCAGTGGACAGGGATTTGATACGCAGTATTTT.